One TCR beta chain is described in this entry. As yet, its antigen is unknown. The CDR3 loop spans 17 amino acids. Germline CDR1 KGHDR, CDR2 SFDVKD. Trimming at V came to 3 bases and at J to 3 bases, leaving 11 bases not matched to a gene. Pools of viral peptides were used by the ViraFEST assay to expand antigen-specific CD4+ T cells ahead of sequencing. On day 10 of culture, CD4+ T cells were separated out. The vaccine given was either BNT162b2 or mRNA-1273, in two doses. Wells containing two million PBMC each were cultured with approximately 10 IU/ml IL-2 and approximately 10 ug/ml peptides. TCRdb's copy holds only in-frame clones and misses some; the assay was immunoSEQ multiplex PCR. The sample contains fewer than 25,000 clones, 55% to 85% of which appear only once. The data stem from a study of vaccination effects on CD4 cells after COVID-19. Study-wide findings and caveats: Pronounced clonal contraction occurred in clones induced by infection and by vaccine late after vaccination. Early timepoints after infection were absent, and convalescent patients were few in the study.

The source of this sequence is a human donor who received a COVID-19 vaccine. The sample consisted of CD4+ T cells from PBMCs cultured with HCoV-NL63 spike peptides, taken after COVID-19 vaccination. The V gene is TRBV24-1, the J gene TRBJ2-5; 8 nucleotides agree with TRBD1. CDR3 DNA: TGTGCCACCAGTGATCCGTCCAGGGGGCGAGGAGAAGAGACCCAGTACTTC. Amino acids: CATSDPSRGRGEETQYF.